One and the same sample provided the 25 T cell receptor beta chains below, sequenced in a study of T cells in tumors after PD-1 blockade. The method was immunoSEQ multiplex PCR; TCRdb's version includes in-frame clones alone and lacks a portion of them. The data contain 55,000 to 70,000 clones, about 82% of them singletons. The source material was PBMCs, sampled before anti-PD-1 treatment. These receptors originate from a human donor with basal cell carcinoma.

This clone was observed once. The V and J genes are TRBV7-9 and TRBJ2-7; perhaps TRBD1 as D (6 bases). Germline values: CDR1 SEHNR, CDR2 FQNEAQ (reference sequence). The CDR3 has 17 amino acids. V shed 6 bases and J shed 2 bases, with 23 bases lying between them. As DNA, the CDR3 is TGTGCCAGCAGTTCGCCCGGGACAACCAAAATAACCTACGAGCAGTACTTC. It encodes CASSSPGTTKITYEQYF.

This clone was observed a single time. The chain combines TRBV5-1 with TRBJ1-2; the D gene is possibly TRBD1 (5 bases). The CDR3 is 14 residues long. CDR1 and CDR2 (germline): SGHRS, YFSETQ. Deletions cut 4 bases from V and 2 bases from J, with 12 bases between. This CDR3 is CASSPAGRNYGYTF. CDR3 bases: TGCGCCAGCAGCCCCGCAGGGAGGAACTATGGCTACACCTTC.

The chain recombines TRBV14 with TRBJ2-7; tentatively, D is TRBD2 (6 bases). Germline V gene sequence: CDR1 SGHDN, CDR2 FVKESK. This CDR3 region has 14 residues. V was trimmed by 5 bases and J by 0 bases, leaving 11 bases between them. The CDR3 sequence is CASSNSGPSYEQYF. DNA for the CDR3: TGTGCCAGCAGCAACAGCGGGCCCTCCTACGAGCAGTACTTC.

This clone was observed a few times. The rearrangement links TRBV5-1 to TRBJ2-7, with TRBD2 matching over 7 bases. The CDR3 contains 12 residues. With V trimmed by 5 bases and J by 1 base, 0 bases remained unmatched. CDR1 is SGHRS, CDR2 YFSETQ, per germline. This CDR3 is CASRGGSYEQYF. In DNA form, the CDR3 reads TGCGCCAGCAGGGGGGGGTCCTACGAGCAGTACTTC.

Comments on this clone: The sample has other DNA sequences that encode this CDR3 too. The V call is TRBV4-1, the J call TRBJ1-4, with D perhaps TRBD1 (6 bases). The V gene lost 6 bases and the J gene lost 8 bases, with 16 bases spanning the gap. There are 14 residues in the CDR3. CDR1 is MGHRA, CDR2 YSYEKL, per germline. For the CDR3, the DNA is TGCGCCAGCAGTCCTTCGAACAGGGAGGAAAAACTGTTTTTT. Protein sequence: CASSPSNREEKLFF.

The chain uses TRBV12-5 and TRBJ1-2; TRBD1 aligns across 7 bases. J lost 5 bases, V lost 6 bases, and 6 bases had no gene match. The germline V gene has CDR1 LGHNT and CDR2 FRNRAP. The CDR3 has 13 amino acids. CDR3 sequence reads: CASGLTGHYGYTF. In DNA, the CDR3 is TGTGCTAGTGGCCTGACAGGGCATTATGGCTACACCTTC.

The rearrangement links TRBV6-1 to TRBJ2-3; D not resolved. The V end was cut by 0 bases, the J end by 1 base, with 8 bases between. Germline lookup yields CDR1 MNHNS and CDR2 SASEGT. The CDR3 has 15 amino acids. This CDR3 is CASSEAGTRTDTQYF. In nucleotides, the CDR3 is TGTGCCAGCAGTGAAGCCGGCACCCGCACAGATACGCAGTATTTT.

V is TRBV12-3 or TRBV12-4 and J is TRBJ1-6; D call uncertain. CDR3 length: 13 amino acids. The V and J ends lost 2 bases and 13 bases respectively, with 12 bases between them. CDR3 sequence reads: CASSLTSGSPLHF. CDR3 DNA: TGTGCCAGCAGTTTAACTTCGGGATCGCCCCTCCACTTT.

The chain uses TRBV7-8 and TRBJ2-1; 9 bases match TRBD2. The CDR3 spans 16 residues. The germline CDR1 and CDR2 sequences are SGHVS and FQNEAQ. J was trimmed by 0 bases and V by 6 bases; bases with no gene match: 6. The CDR3 coding sequence is TGTGCCAGCAGGCGGCCTAGCGGGGACTCCTACAATGAGCAGTTCTTC. Protein sequence: CASRRPSGDSYNEQFF.

This chain links TRBV6-2 or TRBV6-3 with TRBJ1-4; no clear D. V lost 3 bases and J lost 5, with 13 bases in between. Germline CDR1 and CDR2: MNHEY and SVGEGT. This CDR3 contains 15 residues. CDR3 sequence: CASSYGQQMNEKLFF. As DNA, the CDR3 is TGTGCCAGCAGTTATGGCCAACAGATGAATGAAAAACTGTTTTTT.

V and J are TRBV24-1 and TRBJ1-1, with unresolved D. V was cut by 5 bases and J by 5 bases, with 11 bases left in between. Germline V gives CDR1 KGHDR, CDR2 SFDVKD. The CDR3 runs to 13 residues. CDR3 sequence (DNA): TGTGCCACCAGTGCGGCTGCCCATACTGAAGCTTTCTTT. This translates into CATSAAAHTEAFF.

The chain couples TRBV18 to TRBJ1-2; D may be TRBD1 (5 bases). The CDR3 runs 13 residues. V lost 6 bases, J lost 6 bases, and 14 bases lay in between. Germline V gene lookup returns CDR1 KGHSH and CDR2 LQKENI. Written as DNA, the CDR3 is TGTGCCAGCTCTCGGACGGGGGTGAATGGCTACACCTTC. Translating gives CASSRTGVNGYTF.

A few counts support this clone. The chain joins TRBV5-1 to TRBJ1-6; unclear D gene. The CDR3 runs to 17 residues. CDR1 and CDR2 (germline): SGHRS, YFSETQ. V was pared by 0 bases and J by 0 bases, with 10 bases between. The CDR3 protein is CASSLDGRSSYNSPLHF. The CDR3 region has the DNA TGCGCCAGCAGCTTGGACGGCCGGAGCTCCTATAATTCACCCCTCCACTTT.

The chain employs TRBV7-2 and TRBJ2-1; 12 nucleotides line up with TRBD2. The CDR3 is made up of 17 amino acids. Germline V lookup: CDR1 SGHTA, CDR2 FQGNSA. Germline trimming cut 7 bases from V and 0 bases from J; bases unmatched to any gene: 7. This chain's CDR3 is CASTRLAGDHSYNEQFF. The CDR3 nucleotides read TGTGCCAGCACCCGACTAGCGGGGGACCACTCCTACAATGAGCAGTTCTTC. Full variable domain (remainder filled in from reference TRBV7-2 and TRBJ2-1): GAGVSQSPSNKVTEKGKDVELRCDPISGHTALYWYRQSLGQGLEFLIYFQGNSAPDKSGLPSDRFSAERTGGSVSTLTIQRTQQEDSAVYLCASTRLAGDHSYNEQFFGPGTRLTVL.

The V call is TRBV9, the J call TRBJ2-2; TRBD1 or TRBD2 may be the D gene (5 bases each). The CDR3 is 17 amino acids. V lost 4 bases and J lost 5, with 21 bases in between. Germline loops: CDR1 SGDLS, CDR2 YYNGEE. The DNA of the CDR3 is TGTGCCAGCAGCCCCTCAGGGACCGACGGGGCAACCGGGGAGCTGTTTTTT. Amino acid sequence: CASSPSGTDGATGELFF.

The rearrangement uses TRBV5-1 and TRBJ2-1; tentatively, D is TRBD2 (5 bases). Trimming pared 7 bases from V and 8 bases from J, leaving 19 bases between. CDR1 is SGHRS, CDR2 YFSETQ, per germline. CDR3 length: 14 residues. The CDR3, as DNA: TGCGCCAGCTACAACCCCGGGATTGCGGATGAGCAGTTCTTC. Translating it yields CASYNPGIADEQFF.

This clone was found a few times. The chain carries TRBV3-1 (or the pseudogene TRBV3-2) and TRBJ1-6; D is unclear. The CDR3 loop spans 13 amino acids. Trimming stripped 2 bases from V and 7 bases from J, with 6 bases between. Germline CDR1 LGHDT, CDR2 YNNKEL (reference sequence). The CDR3: CASSQFGNSPLHF. In DNA form, the CDR3 reads TGTGCCAGCAGCCAATTTGGGAATTCACCCCTCCACTTT.

V usage is TRBV5-1 and J usage is TRBJ1-2; no firm D call. V was pared by 0 bases and J by 7 bases, with 13 bases between. CDR1 SGHRS and CDR2 YFSETQ come from the germline V gene. CDR3 size: 14 residues. CDR3 protein: CASSLGTTKRGYTF. The CDR3 DNA is TGCGCCAGCAGCTTGGGTACCACTAAACGTGGCTACACCTTC.

The chain joins TRBV9 to TRBJ1-1, with 8 bases that match TRBD1. From germline, CDR1 is SGDLS and CDR2 YYNGEE. V shed 4 bases, J shed 11 bases, and the junction held 7 bases outside the gene matches. This CDR3 has 12 amino acids. CDR3 sequence reads: CASSPETGAAFF. In DNA, the CDR3 is TGTGCCAGCAGCCCCGAGACAGGGGCCGCTTTCTTT.

On this clone itself: Within the sample, other DNA sequences also encode this same CDR3. The chain recombines TRBV5-3 with TRBJ1-2, with TRBD1 matching over 7 bases. TRBV5-3 is an open reading frame whose function is uncertain. With 3 bases clipped from V and 4 bases from J, the junction kept 12 bases outside the gene matches. This CDR3 region has 16 residues. In DNA form, the CDR3 reads TGTGCCAGAAGCTGTCTGGGGCAGGGGGAAGTCTATGGCTACACCTTC. Translation: CARSCLGQGEVYGYTF.

The chain links TRBV29-1 to TRBJ2-1, with 14 nucleotides matching TRBD2. The V and J ends lost 2 bases and 0 bases, in that order; junction bases with no gene match: 9. The CDR3 extends over 19 amino acids. Germline CDR1 and CDR2: SQVTM and ANQGSEA. In DNA, the CDR3 is TGCAGCGTTGAACCACCCGGGACTAGCGGGGGCCCCTCCTACAATGAGCAGTTCTTC. It encodes CSVEPPGTSGGPSYNEQFF.

The table lists this clone with a count of one. The chain combines TRBV30 with TRBJ2-1; 12 positions match TRBD2. Germline V gene data show CDR1 as GTSNPN and CDR2 as SVGIG (reference sequence). This CDR3 is built from 18 residues. V was pared by 3 bases and J by 0 bases, with 9 bases of the junction left unmatched. The CDR3 spells CAWSSGTSGRSSYNEQFF. CDR3 nucleotide sequence: TGTGCCTGGAGCTCAGGGACTAGCGGGCGGAGCTCCTACAATGAGCAGTTCTTC.

V and J are TRBV10-1 and TRBJ1-1; D remains unclear. Trimming removed 6 bases at V and 2 bases at J, with 10 bases between. Germline CDR1 reads WNHNN; CDR2 reads SYGVQD (reference sequence). This CDR3 contains 13 residues. The CDR3 reads CASSSRVNTEAFF. As DNA, the CDR3 is TGCGCCAGCAGCTCTAGGGTTAACACTGAAGCTTTCTTT.

The CDR3 DNA reads TGTGCCAGCAGCCAAGAATCCCTAGCGGGGGGGCCGAACGAGCAGTACTTC. Translating it yields CASSQESLAGGPNEQYF. The chain couples TRBV4-2 to TRBJ2-7; 12 nucleotides agree with TRBD2. This CDR3 has 17 residues. In germline, CDR1 is LGHNA, CDR2 YNFKEQ. V lost 0 bases to trimming and J lost 5 bases; unmatched junction nucleotides: 8.

CDR3 amino acids: CASSVEPNLNTEAFF. In DNA, the CDR3 is TGTGCCAGCAGCGTAGAGCCGAATTTGAACACTGAAGCTTTCTTT. V gene TRBV9 combines with J gene TRBJ1-1; D not certain. CDR1 SGDLS and CDR2 YYNGEE come from the germline V gene. The CDR3 sequence is 15 residues long. V was cut by 0 bases and J by 0 bases, with 9 bases left in between.